One and the same sample provided the 13 T cell receptor beta chains below, sequenced in a study of blood T cell repertoires in COVID-19. The table came from immunoSEQ multiplex PCR; TCRdb's copy has only in-frame clones and leaves some out. The sample lists about 160,000 clones, roughly 82% occurring once. Sequenced input: peripheral blood. These TCRs come from a man aged 65-85 years with acute or convalescent COVID-19.

The chain couples TRBV28 to TRBJ2-2; 9 nucleotides line up with TRBD1. The CDR3 covers 18 residues. J was trimmed by 0 bases and V by 6 bases; bases with no gene match: 11. Germline-derived CDR1 and CDR2 are MDHEN and SYDVKM. The DNA for the CDR3 is TGTGCCAGCAGCTCAGGGACAGGGTACTTAACGAACACCGGGGAGCTGTTTTTT. It encodes CASSSGTGYLTNTGELFF.

This clone was counted only a few times. The chain links TRBV27 to TRBJ1-4, with D uncertain. Germline V CDR1 and CDR2: MNHEY, SMNVEV (reference sequence). The V end lost 4 bases, the J end lost 5 bases, and 17 bases lay between the germline ends. The CDR3 is 16 amino acids. The CDR3 here is CASSSWAHFGNEKLFF. In DNA form, the CDR3 reads TGTGCCAGCAGTTCTTGGGCGCATTTCGGCAATGAAAAACTGTTTTTT.

The J gene is TRBJ1-3, the V gene TRBV3-1 (or the pseudogene TRBV3-2); D is ambiguous. Trimming pared 2 bases from V and 0 bases from J, leaving 5 bases between. CDR3 size: 14 residues. CDR1 and CDR2 from the germline V gene are LGHDT and YNNKEL (reference sequence). CDR3 amino acids: CASSQLSSGNTIYF. The DNA for the CDR3 is TGTGCCAGCAGCCAACTGAGCTCTGGAAACACCATATATTTT.

V usage is TRBV6-5 and J usage is TRBJ2-5; perhaps TRBD2 as D (6 bases). V lost 5 bases, J lost 9 bases, and 13 bases lay in between. Germline CDR1 MNHEY, CDR2 SVGAGI. The CDR3 has 12 residues. CDR3 sequence (DNA): TGTGCCAGCAGTCCCCGGGGCGGGGCCCAGTACTTC. Its protein product is CASSPRGGAQYF.

The chain is built from TRBV6-5 and TRBJ1-1, with 7 bases aligning to TRBD1. The germline CDR1 and CDR2 sequences are MNHEY and SVGAGI. The junction had 19 bases not matched to a gene; V was cut back by 7 bases and J by 11 bases. The CDR3 loop spans 15 amino acids. Here the CDR3 DNA reads TGTGCCAGCACCACGGGGGACAGCCGCACACTGACCGCTTTCTTT. It encodes CASTTGDSRTLTAFF.

The chain recombines TRBV6-5 with TRBJ2-2; D is ambiguous. Trimming removed 6 bases at V and 7 bases at J, with 18 bases between. In germline, CDR1 is MNHEY, CDR2 SVGAGI. This CDR3 is 15 amino acids long. This CDR3 is CASRSYVRAYGELFF. DNA of the CDR3: TGTGCCAGCAGGTCTTATGTGCGAGCCTACGGGGAGCTGTTTTTT.

The rearrangement links TRBV3-1 (or the pseudogene TRBV3-2) to TRBJ2-7; a possible D gene is TRBD1 (6 bases). Trimming left V 1 base short and J 3 bases short, with 10 bases between. This CDR3 comprises 14 residues. Germline V CDR1 and CDR2: LGHDT, YNNKEL (reference sequence). For the CDR3, the DNA is TGTGCCAGCAGCCAAGGGGGACAACTCTACGAGCAGTACTTC. It yields the protein CASSQGGQLYEQYF.

This clone was observed a few times. This chain joins TRBV14 and TRBJ2-7; D uncertain. Germline loops: CDR1 SGHDN, CDR2 FVKESK. V gave up 1 base and J gave up 12 bases, with 16 bases separating them. CDR3 size: 13 residues. CDR3 in DNA: TGTGCCAGCAGCCAAGCCTTTCGGGTCCTGGGGTACTTC. It yields the protein CASSQAFRVLGYF. Complete variable domain (other parts from reference TRBV14 and TRBJ2-7): EAGVTQFPSHSVIEKGQTVTLRCDPISGHDNLYWYRRVMGKEIKFLLHFVKESKQDESGMPNNRFLAERTGGTYSTLKVQPAELEDSGVYFCASSQAFRVLGYFGPGTRLTVT.

This clone appeared once. The chain has TRBV7-9 and TRBJ1-1, with 7 bases that match TRBD1. Germline loops: CDR1 SEHNR, CDR2 FQNEAQ (reference sequence). CDR3 length: 16 residues. The ends lost 5 bases at V and 3 bases at J; junction bases unmatched: 12. CDR3 sequence (DNA): TGTGCCAGCAGCAAAGAGGGGGCGCGATTGGACACTGAAGCTTTCTTT. Translated, it gives CASSKEGARLDTEAFF. Full variable domain (remainder filled in from reference TRBV7-9 and TRBJ1-1): DTGVSQNPRHKITKRGQNVTFRCDPISEHNRLYWYRQTLGQGPEFLTYFQNEAQLEKSRLLSDRFSAERPKGSFSTLEIQRTEQGDSAMYLCASSKEGARLDTEAFFGQGTRLTVV.

The chain employs TRBV5-1 and TRBJ1-3, with 10 nucleotides matching TRBD1. This CDR3 contains 19 residues. Germline-derived CDR1 and CDR2 are SGHRS and YFSETQ. Trimming at V came to 3 bases and at J to 0 bases, leaving 12 bases not matched to a gene. The CDR3 here is CASSSTGTGAISSGNTIYF. The CDR3, as DNA: TGCGCCAGCAGCTCCACCGGGACAGGGGCGATCAGCTCTGGAAACACCATATATTTT.

V gene TRBV12-3 or TRBV12-4 combines with J gene TRBJ1-5, with unresolved D. V lost 6 bases and J 9 bases, leaving 15 bases between the germline ends. This CDR3 has 13 residues. CDR3 in DNA: TGTGCCAGCAGCCGTGACACCCGCCCGCCCCAGCATTTT. Its translation: CASSRDTRPPQHF.

This clone was seen only a few times. The junction does not match germline at one end; this may be a read error. The chain joins TRBV6-5 to TRBJ2-7; 14 bases are a match to TRBD2. The germline CDR1 and CDR2 sequences are MNHEY and SVGAGI. This CDR3 spans 13 amino acids. Written as DNA, the CDR3 is TGTGCCAGCAGTTGGGGACTAGCGGGGGATCGGGCCTTC. This sequence encodes CASSWGLAGDRAF.

This rearrangement joins TRBV7-2 to TRBJ2-1; 14 positions agree with TRBD2. With V trimmed by 4 bases and J by 7 bases, 3 bases remained unmatched. Germline V CDR1 and CDR2: SGHTA, FQGNSA. The CDR3 covers 15 residues. The CDR3 is CASSSRTSGRNEQFF. DNA for the CDR3: TGTGCCAGCAGCTCAAGGACTAGCGGGAGGAATGAGCAGTTCTTC.